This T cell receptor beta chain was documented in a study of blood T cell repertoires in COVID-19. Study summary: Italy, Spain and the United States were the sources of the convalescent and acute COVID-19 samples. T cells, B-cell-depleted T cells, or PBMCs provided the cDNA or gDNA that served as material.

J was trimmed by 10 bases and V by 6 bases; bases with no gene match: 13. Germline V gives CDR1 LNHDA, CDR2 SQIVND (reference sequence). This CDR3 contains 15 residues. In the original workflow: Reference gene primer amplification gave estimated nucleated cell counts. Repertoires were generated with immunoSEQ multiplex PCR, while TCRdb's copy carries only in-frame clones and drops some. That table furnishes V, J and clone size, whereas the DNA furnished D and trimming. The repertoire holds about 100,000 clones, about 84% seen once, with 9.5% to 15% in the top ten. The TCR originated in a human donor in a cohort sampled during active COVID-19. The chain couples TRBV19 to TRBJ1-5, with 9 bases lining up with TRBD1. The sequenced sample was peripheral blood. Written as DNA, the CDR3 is TGTGCCAGTAGATCCGGGACAGGGACTTTCGATCCCCAGCATTTT. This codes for CASRSGTGTFDPQHF.